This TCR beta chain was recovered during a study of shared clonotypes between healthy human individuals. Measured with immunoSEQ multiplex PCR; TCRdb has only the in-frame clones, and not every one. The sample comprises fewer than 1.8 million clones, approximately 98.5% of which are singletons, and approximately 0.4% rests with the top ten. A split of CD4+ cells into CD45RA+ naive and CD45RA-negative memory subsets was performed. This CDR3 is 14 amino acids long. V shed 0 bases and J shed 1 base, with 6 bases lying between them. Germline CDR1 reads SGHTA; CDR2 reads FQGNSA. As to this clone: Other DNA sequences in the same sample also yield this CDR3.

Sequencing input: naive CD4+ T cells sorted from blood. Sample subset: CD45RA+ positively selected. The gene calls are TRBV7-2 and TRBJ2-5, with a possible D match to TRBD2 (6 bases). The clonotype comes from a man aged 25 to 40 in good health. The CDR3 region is CASSLAGLQETQYF. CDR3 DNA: TGTGCCAGCAGCTTAGCGGGACTCCAAGAGACCCAGTACTTC.